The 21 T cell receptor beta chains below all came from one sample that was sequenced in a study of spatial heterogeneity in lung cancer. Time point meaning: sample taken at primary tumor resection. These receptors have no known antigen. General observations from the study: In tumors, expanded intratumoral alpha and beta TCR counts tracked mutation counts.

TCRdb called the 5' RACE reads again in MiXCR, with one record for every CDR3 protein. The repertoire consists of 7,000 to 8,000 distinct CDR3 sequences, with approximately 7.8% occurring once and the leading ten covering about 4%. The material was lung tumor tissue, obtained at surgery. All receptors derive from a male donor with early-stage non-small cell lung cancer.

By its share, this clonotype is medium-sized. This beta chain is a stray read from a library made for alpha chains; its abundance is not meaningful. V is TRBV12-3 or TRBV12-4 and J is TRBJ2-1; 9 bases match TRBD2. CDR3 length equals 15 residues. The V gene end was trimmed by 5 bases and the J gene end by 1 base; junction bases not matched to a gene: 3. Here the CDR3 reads CASSETSGSYNEQFF. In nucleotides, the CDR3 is TGTGCCAGCAGTGAGACTAGCGGATCCTACAATGAGCAGTTCTTC.

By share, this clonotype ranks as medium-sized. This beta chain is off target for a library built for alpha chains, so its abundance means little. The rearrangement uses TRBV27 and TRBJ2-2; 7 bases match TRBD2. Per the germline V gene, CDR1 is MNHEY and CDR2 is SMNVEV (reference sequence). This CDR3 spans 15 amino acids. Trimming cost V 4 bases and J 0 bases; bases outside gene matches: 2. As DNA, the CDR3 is TGTGCCAGCAGTTGGGGGGGTTCGAACACCGGGGAGCTGTTTTTT. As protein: CASSWGGSNTGELFF.

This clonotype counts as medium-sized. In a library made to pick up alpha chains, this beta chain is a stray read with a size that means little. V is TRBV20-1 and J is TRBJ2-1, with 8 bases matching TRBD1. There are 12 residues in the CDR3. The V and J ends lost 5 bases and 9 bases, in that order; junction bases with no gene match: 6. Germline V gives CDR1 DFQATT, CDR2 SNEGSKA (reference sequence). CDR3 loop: CSAVGTGSEQFF. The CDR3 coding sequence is TGCAGTGCTGTGGGGACAGGTAGTGAGCAGTTCTTC.

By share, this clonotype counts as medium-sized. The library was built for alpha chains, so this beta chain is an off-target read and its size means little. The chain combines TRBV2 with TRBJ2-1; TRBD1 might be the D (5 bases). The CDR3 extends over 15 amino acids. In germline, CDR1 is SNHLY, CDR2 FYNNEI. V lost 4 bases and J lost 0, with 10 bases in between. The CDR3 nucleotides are TGTGCCAGCAGTGGACAGAGGAGCTCCTACAATGAGCAGTTCTTC. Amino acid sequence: CASSGQRSSYNEQFF. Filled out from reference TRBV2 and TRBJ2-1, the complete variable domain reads EPEVTQTPSHQVTQMGQEVILRCVPISNHLYFYWYRQILGQKVEFLVSFYNNEISEKSEIFDDQFSVERPDGSNFTLKIRSTKLEDSAMYFCASSGQRSSYNEQFFGPGTRLTVL.

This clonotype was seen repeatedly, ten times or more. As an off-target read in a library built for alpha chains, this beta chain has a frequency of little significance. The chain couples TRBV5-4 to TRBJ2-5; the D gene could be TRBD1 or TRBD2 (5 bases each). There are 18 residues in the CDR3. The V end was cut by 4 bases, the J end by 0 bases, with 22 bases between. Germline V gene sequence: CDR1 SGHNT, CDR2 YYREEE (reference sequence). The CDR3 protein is CASSTPGLGVLYQETQYF. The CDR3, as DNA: TGTGCCAGCAGCACCCCCGGATTGGGGGTGCTCTACCAAGAGACCCAGTACTTC.

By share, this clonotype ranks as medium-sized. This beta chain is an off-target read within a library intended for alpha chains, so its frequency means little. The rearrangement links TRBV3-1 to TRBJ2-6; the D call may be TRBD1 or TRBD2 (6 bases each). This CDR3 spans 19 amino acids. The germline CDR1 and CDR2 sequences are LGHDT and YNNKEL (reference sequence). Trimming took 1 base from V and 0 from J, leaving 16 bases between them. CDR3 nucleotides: TGTGCCAGCAGCCAAGTCTCCAGGGGCGGGACCTCTGGGGCCAACGTCCTGACTTTC. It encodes CASSQVSRGGTSGANVLTF.

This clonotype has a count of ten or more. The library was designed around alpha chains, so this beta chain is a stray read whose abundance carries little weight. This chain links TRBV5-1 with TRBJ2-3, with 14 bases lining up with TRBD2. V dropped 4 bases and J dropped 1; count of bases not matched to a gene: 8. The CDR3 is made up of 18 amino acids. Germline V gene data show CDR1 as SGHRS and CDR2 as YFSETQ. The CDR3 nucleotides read TGCGCCAGCAGCATGCTGACTAGCGGGAGGGCTGGCACAGATACGCAGTATTTT. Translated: CASSMLTSGRAGTDTQYF.

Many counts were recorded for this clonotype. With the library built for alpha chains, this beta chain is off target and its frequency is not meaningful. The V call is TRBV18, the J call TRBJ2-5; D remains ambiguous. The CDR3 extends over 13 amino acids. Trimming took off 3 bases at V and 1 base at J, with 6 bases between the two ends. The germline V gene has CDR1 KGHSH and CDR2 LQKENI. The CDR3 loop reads CASSPGLQETQYF. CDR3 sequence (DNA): TGTGCCAGCTCACCCGGCCTCCAAGAGACCCAGTACTTC. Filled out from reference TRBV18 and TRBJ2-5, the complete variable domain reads NAGVMQNPRHLVRRRGQEARLRCSPMKGHSHVYWYRQLPEEGLKFMVYLQKENIIDESGMPKERFSAEFPKEGPSILRIQQVVRGDSAAYFCASSPGLQETQYFGPGTRLLVL.

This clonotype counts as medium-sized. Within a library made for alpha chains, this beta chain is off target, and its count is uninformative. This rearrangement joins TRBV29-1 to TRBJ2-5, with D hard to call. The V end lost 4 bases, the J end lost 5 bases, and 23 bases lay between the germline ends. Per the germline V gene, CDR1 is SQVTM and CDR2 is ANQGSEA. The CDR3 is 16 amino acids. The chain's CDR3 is CSVVLALGRVGETQYF. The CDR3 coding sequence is TGCAGCGTTGTACTGGCGCTTGGAAGGGTAGGGGAGACCCAGTACTTC.

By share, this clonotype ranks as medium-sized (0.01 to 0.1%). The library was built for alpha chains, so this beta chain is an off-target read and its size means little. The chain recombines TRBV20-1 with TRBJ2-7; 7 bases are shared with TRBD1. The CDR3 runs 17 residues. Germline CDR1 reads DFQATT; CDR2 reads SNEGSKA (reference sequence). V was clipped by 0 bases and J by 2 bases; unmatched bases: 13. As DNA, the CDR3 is TGCAGTGCTAGAGATATGACAGGGAAAGTTGGGACCTACGAGCAGTACTTC. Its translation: CSARDMTGKVGTYEQYF.

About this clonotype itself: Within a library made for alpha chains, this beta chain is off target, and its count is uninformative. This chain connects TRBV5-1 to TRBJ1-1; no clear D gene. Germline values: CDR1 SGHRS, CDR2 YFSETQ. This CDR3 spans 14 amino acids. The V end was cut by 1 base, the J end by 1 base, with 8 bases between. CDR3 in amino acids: CASSLSTANTEAFF. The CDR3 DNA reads TGCGCCAGCAGCTTGTCCACGGCGAACACTGAAGCTTTCTTT. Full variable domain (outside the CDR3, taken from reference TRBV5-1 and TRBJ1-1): KAGVTQTPRYLIKTRGQQVTLSCSPISGHRSVSWYQQTPGQGLQFLFEYFSETQRNKGNFPGRFSGRQFSNSRSEMNVSTLELGDSALYLCASSLSTANTEAFFGQGTRLTVV.

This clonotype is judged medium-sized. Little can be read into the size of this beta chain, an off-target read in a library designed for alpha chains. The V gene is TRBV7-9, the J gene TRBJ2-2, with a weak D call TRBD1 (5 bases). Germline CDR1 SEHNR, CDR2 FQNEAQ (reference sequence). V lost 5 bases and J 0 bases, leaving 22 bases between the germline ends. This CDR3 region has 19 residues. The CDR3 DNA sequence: TGTGCCAGCAGCCTAGGGGTCAACTCGGGCGCGGCGAACACCGGGGAGCTGTTTTTT. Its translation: CASSLGVNSGAANTGELFF.

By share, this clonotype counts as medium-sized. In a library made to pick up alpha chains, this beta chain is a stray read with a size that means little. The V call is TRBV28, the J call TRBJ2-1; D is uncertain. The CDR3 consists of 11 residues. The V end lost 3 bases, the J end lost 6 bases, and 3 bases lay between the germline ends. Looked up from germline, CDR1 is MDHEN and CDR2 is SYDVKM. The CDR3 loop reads CASSLTNEQFF. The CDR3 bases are TGTGCCAGCAGTTTGACCAATGAGCAGTTCTTC.

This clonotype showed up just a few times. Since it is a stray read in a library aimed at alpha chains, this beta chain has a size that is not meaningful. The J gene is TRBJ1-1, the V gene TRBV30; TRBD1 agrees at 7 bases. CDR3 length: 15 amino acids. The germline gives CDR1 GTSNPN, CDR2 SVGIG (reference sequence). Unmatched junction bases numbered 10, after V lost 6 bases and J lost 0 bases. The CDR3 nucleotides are TGTGCCTGCCAAGGGACAGTCCTCCTGAACACTGAAGCTTTCTTT. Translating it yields CACQGTVLLNTEAFF.

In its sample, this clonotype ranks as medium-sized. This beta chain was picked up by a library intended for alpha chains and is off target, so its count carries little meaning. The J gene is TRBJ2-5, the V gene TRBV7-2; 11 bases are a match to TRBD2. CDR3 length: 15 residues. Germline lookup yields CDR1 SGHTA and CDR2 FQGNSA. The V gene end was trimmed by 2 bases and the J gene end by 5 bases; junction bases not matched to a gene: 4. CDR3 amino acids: CASSLPTSGTETQYF. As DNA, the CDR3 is TGTGCCAGCAGCTTACCGACTAGCGGGACGGAGACCCAGTACTTC.

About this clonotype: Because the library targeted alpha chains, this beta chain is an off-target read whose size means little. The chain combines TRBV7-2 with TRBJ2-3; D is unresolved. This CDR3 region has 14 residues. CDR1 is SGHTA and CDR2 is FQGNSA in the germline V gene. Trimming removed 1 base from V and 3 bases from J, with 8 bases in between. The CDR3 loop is CASSLDPRTDTQYF. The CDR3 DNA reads TGTGCCAGCAGCTTAGACCCTAGAACAGATACGCAGTATTTT.

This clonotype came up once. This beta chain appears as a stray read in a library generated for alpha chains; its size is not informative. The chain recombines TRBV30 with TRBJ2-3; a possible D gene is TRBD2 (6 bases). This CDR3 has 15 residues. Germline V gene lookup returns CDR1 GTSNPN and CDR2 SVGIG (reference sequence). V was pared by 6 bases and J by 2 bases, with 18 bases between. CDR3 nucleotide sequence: TGTGCCTGTCCTAGGAGGCGGGGTAACACAGATACGCAGTATTTT. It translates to CACPRRRGNTDTQYF.

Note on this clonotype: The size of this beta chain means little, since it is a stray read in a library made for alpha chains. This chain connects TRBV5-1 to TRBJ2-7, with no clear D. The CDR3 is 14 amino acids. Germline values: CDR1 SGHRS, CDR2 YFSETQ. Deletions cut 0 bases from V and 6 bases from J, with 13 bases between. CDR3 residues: CASSLDPSSTEQYF. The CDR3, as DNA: TGCGCCAGCAGCTTGGATCCATCATCCACCGAGCAGTACTTC.

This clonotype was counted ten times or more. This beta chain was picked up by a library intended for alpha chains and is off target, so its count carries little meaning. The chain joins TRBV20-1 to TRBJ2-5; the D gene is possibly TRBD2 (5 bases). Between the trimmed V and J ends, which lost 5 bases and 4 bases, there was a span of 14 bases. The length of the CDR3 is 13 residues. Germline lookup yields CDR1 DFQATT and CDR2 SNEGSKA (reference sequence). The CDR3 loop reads CSAPDSFGETQYF. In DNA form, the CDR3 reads TGCAGTGCTCCGGACTCCTTCGGAGAGACCCAGTACTTC.

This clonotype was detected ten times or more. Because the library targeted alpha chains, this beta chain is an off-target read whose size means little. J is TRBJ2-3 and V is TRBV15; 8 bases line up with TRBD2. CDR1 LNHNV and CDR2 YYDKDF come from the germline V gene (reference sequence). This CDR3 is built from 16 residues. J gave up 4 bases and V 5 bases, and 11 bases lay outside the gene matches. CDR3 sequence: CATSLPGGTSPDTQYF. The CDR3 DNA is TGTGCCACCAGCTTACCCGGAGGGACTAGTCCAGATACGCAGTATTTT.

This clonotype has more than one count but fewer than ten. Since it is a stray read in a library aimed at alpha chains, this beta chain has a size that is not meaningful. The DNA for the CDR3 is TGTGCCAGCAGCCCATCGCGGGGAGCTTTCTTT. Its translation: CASSPSRGAFF. This chain links TRBV7-9 with TRBJ1-1; D gene unclear. CDR1 is SEHNR and CDR2 is FQNEAQ in the germline V gene (reference sequence). The CDR3 is 11 amino acids. The V end was cut by 5 bases, the J end by 10 bases, with 11 bases between.